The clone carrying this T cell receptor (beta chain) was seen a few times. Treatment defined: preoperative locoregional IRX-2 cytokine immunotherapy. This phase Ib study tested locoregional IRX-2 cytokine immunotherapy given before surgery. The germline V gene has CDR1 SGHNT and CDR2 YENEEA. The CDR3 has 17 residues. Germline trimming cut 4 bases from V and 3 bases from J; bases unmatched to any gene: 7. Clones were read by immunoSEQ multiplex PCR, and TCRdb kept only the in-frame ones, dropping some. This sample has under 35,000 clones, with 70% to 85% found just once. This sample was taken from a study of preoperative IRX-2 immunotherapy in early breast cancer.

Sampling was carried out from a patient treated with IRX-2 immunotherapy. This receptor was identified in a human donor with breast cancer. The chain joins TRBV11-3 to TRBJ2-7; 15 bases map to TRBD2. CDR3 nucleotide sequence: TGTGCCAGCAGCTCACCCGGACTAGCGGGAGGGGTCTACGAGCAGTACTTC. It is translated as CASSSPGLAGGVYEQYF.